These 25 T cell receptor beta chains were sequenced from one sample in a study of cytomegalovirus exposure and HLA in healthy donors. The study ran its PCR with 60 Vbeta and 13 Jbeta primers. TCRdb's copy holds only in-frame clones and misses some; the assay was immunoSEQ multiplex PCR. Here the sample spans around 150,000 clones, 87% being singletons. Sequenced sample: PBMCs. These receptors were obtained from a woman in her twenties or thirties in good health and CMV-seronegative.

In this sample, this clone turned up a few times. This chain links TRBV7-9 with TRBJ2-3; 15 nucleotides agree with TRBD2. The CDR3 extends over 16 amino acids. V lost 4 bases to trimming and J lost 4 bases; unmatched junction nucleotides: 3. CDR1 is SEHNR and CDR2 is FQNEAQ in the germline V gene (reference sequence). The CDR3 here is CASSWTSGGEPDTQYF. The CDR3 coding sequence is TGTGCCAGCAGCTGGACTAGCGGGGGGGAGCCAGATACGCAGTATTTT.

The chain carries TRBV18 and TRBJ2-4; TRBD2 aligns across 8 bases. The J segment lost 1 base and the V segment lost 4 bases, leaving 6 bases of the junction unmatched. CDR1 KGHSH and CDR2 LQKENI come from the germline V gene. This CDR3 is built from 16 residues. CDR3 DNA: TGTGCCAGCTCACTAACGGGAGGGAACGCCAAAAACATTCAGTACTTC. It yields the protein CASSLTGGNAKNIQYF.

The chain links TRBV4-1 to TRBJ1-1; 8 bases fit TRBD1. Trimming removed 3 bases from V and 0 bases from J; junction bases left unmatched: 9. The CDR3 loop spans 17 amino acids. From germline, CDR1 is MGHRA and CDR2 YSYEKL. The CDR3: CASSQAGTGMMNTEAFF. CDR3 coding DNA: TGCGCCAGCAGCCAGGCTGGGACAGGAATGATGAACACTGAAGCTTTCTTT.

This chain joins TRBV28 and TRBJ2-7; D might be TRBD1 (5 bases). CDR1 is MDHEN, CDR2 SYDVKM, per germline. This CDR3 is built from 13 residues. V was trimmed by 7 bases and J by 5 bases, leaving 15 bases between them. Here the CDR3 reads CASNLRVENEQYF. The CDR3 nucleotides read TGTGCCAGCAACCTCAGGGTAGAGAACGAGCAGTACTTC.

The V call is TRBV9, the J call TRBJ2-5; 10 positions agree with TRBD2. Germline values: CDR1 SGDLS, CDR2 YYNGEE. The CDR3 is 17 residues long. Trimming cost V 0 bases and J 5 bases; bases outside gene matches: 10. CDR3 residues: CASSVDLSGGAGETQYF. CDR3 nucleotide sequence: TGTGCCAGCAGCGTAGATCTGAGCGGGGGGGCCGGGGAGACCCAGTACTTC.

This chain links TRBV9 with TRBJ2-7, with 7 bases matching TRBD2. Unmatched junction bases numbered 6, after V lost 0 bases and J lost 3 bases. The CDR3 is made up of 15 amino acids. Germline CDR1 is SGDLS and CDR2 is YYNGEE. The CDR3 DNA sequence: TGTGCCAGCAGCGTAGGGGCGGGAGTAAGCTACGAGCAGTACTTC. Translation gives CASSVGAGVSYEQYF.

The chain has TRBV19 and TRBJ1-1; perhaps TRBD1 as D (6 bases). This CDR3 spans 14 amino acids. Per the germline V gene, CDR1 is LNHDA and CDR2 is SQIVND (reference sequence). Trimming left V 5 bases short and J 3 bases short, with 13 bases between. This CDR3 is CASSSGQSYTEAFF. The CDR3, as DNA: TGTGCCAGTAGTTCAGGACAGTCGTACACTGAAGCTTTCTTT.

The V gene is TRBV21-1, the J gene TRBJ1-5; the D call in the table, TRBD1, was not verified against the DNA. TRBV21-1 represents a pseudogene. The CDR3 is 16 residues long. The CDR3 DNA is TGTGCCAGCAGCAAACGGCGCCGGGACACAGATCAGCCCCAGCATTTT. It encodes CASSKRRRDTDQPQHF.

This chain joins TRBV28 and TRBJ2-3; 9 positions agree with TRBD2. The ends lost 7 bases at V and 6 bases at J; junction bases unmatched: 8. The CDR3 consists of 14 residues. CDR1 is MDHEN, CDR2 SYDVKM, per germline. The CDR3 DNA is TGTGCCAGCATTAGCGGGGGATGGCCGGATACGCAGTATTTT. Translation: CASISGGWPDTQYF.

This clone was observed once. The J gene is TRBJ2-3, the V gene TRBV6-5; 7 bases are shared with TRBD2. V lost 0 bases and J lost 1; bases outside the gene matches: 4. This CDR3 is built from 16 residues. The V gene's germline CDR1 is MNHEY and CDR2 SVGAGI. Written as DNA, the CDR3 is TGTGCCAGCAGTTACTCCGGCGGGGGTCGCACAGATACGCAGTATTTT. Residues: CASSYSGGGRTDTQYF.

The J gene is TRBJ2-1, the V gene TRBV7-9; 16 nucleotides agree with TRBD2. After removal of 6 bases from V and 8 bases from J, the junction contained 16 bases not matched to a gene. CDR1 is SEHNR, CDR2 FQNEAQ, per germline (reference sequence). This CDR3 has 19 amino acids. The CDR3 region is CASSLGLAGGQYYFDEQFF. CDR3 DNA: TGTGCCAGCAGTCTGGGACTAGCGGGGGGGCAATACTACTTCGATGAGCAGTTCTTC.

V is TRBV7-2 and J is TRBJ2-1; D gene ambiguous. The CDR3 spans 12 residues. V lost 0 bases and J lost 5, with 2 bases in between. CDR1 is SGHTA and CDR2 is FQGNSA in the germline V gene. The CDR3 region is CASSLADNEQFF. CDR3 DNA sequence: TGTGCCAGCAGCTTAGCCGACAATGAGCAGTTCTTC.

The chain is built from TRBV6-4 and TRBJ2-3, with 7 bases aligning to TRBD1. V gave up 0 bases and J gave up 3 bases; unmatched junction bases: 3. CDR1 MRHNA and CDR2 SNTAGT come from the germline V gene. CDR3 size: 15 residues. The DNA of the CDR3 is TGTGCCAGCAGTGACTCTGAGGGGGCGACAGATACGCAGTATTTT. It is translated as CASSDSEGATDTQYF.

CDR3 DNA sequence: TGCGCCAGCAGCCTCGATGGCCAGGGTAGGGATGAGCAGTTCTTC. Protein product: CASSLDGQGRDEQFF. This chain joins TRBV4-1 and TRBJ2-1; tentatively, D is TRBD1 (5 bases). Trimming stripped 4 bases from V and 8 bases from J, with 18 bases between. This CDR3 comprises 15 residues. CDR1 is MGHRA and CDR2 is YSYEKL in the germline V gene.

The CDR3 loop reads CASSSTRDRASYEQYF. The DNA for the CDR3 is TGTGCCAGCAGCTCCACCCGGGACAGGGCCTCCTACGAGCAGTACTTC. The V call is TRBV13, the J call TRBJ2-7; 9 bases fit TRBD1. J was trimmed by 0 bases and V by 4 bases; bases with no gene match: 7. The CDR3 is 16 amino acids. The germline V gene has CDR1 PRHDT and CDR2 FYEKMQ (reference sequence).

The gene calls are TRBV29-1 and TRBJ1-2, with 8 bases identical to TRBD1. This CDR3 is built from 13 residues. The ends lost 3 bases at V and 6 bases at J; junction bases unmatched: 6. From germline, CDR1 is SQVTM and CDR2 ANQGSEA. The CDR3 loop reads CSVDGQGAHGYTF. The CDR3 DNA reads as TGCAGCGTTGATGGGCAGGGGGCCCATGGCTACACCTTC.

The V gene is TRBV18, the J gene TRBJ2-7; TRBD2 is a possible D gene (5 bases). The germline gives CDR1 KGHSH, CDR2 LQKENI. V shed 0 bases and J shed 1 base, with 10 bases lying between them. The CDR3 totals 15 residues. The CDR3: CASSPPGVLSYEQYF. Here the CDR3 DNA reads TGTGCCAGCTCACCACCGGGAGTACTATCCTACGAGCAGTACTTC.

The rearrangement links TRBV4-1 to TRBJ1-2, with 7 bases fitting TRBD1. The germline V gene encodes CDR1 MGHRA and CDR2 YSYEKL. The CDR3 has 12 amino acids. With 7 bases clipped from V and 8 bases from J, the junction kept 7 bases outside the gene matches. The CDR3 DNA is TGCGCCAGCACGTCAGGGGGAGGCGGCTACACCTTC. It is translated as CASTSGGGGYTF.

The chain has TRBV6-1 and TRBJ1-2; the D is unclear. The V and J ends lost 0 bases and 5 bases respectively, with 4 bases between them. CDR3 size: 12 residues. Per germline, CDR1 MNHNS and CDR2 SASEGT. The CDR3 is CASSEAQYGYTF. Here the CDR3 DNA reads TGTGCCAGCAGTGAAGCACAGTATGGCTACACCTTC.

The rearrangement uses TRBV28 and TRBJ1-5; 9 nucleotides line up with TRBD1. From germline, CDR1 is MDHEN and CDR2 SYDVKM. V was pared by 3 bases and J by 7 bases, with 4 bases of the junction left unmatched. This CDR3 comprises 14 residues. CDR3 sequence: CASSLGQGVQPQHF. The CDR3 DNA is TGTGCCAGCAGTTTGGGACAGGGTGTCCAGCCCCAGCATTTT.

The chain uses TRBV28 and TRBJ2-2; D might be TRBD2 (6 bases). The germline V and J ends were trimmed by 6 bases and 13 bases, with 18 bases remaining between them. The CDR3 is 13 residues long. Germline V lookup: CDR1 MDHEN, CDR2 SYDVKM. CDR3 protein: CASRGTLRGRLFF. In DNA form, the CDR3 reads TGTGCCAGCAGAGGGACCCTGCGGGGTAGGCTGTTTTTT.

CDR3 in amino acids: CASSVDPGLAGGYEQYF. The CDR3 coding sequence is TGTGCCAGCAGCGTGGATCCGGGACTAGCGGGAGGGTACGAGCAGTACTTC. The chain has TRBV9 and TRBJ2-7; 16 bases match TRBD2. CDR3 length equals 17 residues. The junction had 6 bases not matched to a gene; V was cut back by 2 bases and J by 4 bases. In germline, CDR1 is SGDLS, CDR2 YYNGEE.

The chain employs TRBV30 and TRBJ2-1; D is possibly TRBD1 (6 bases). From germline, CDR1 is GTSNPN and CDR2 SVGIG (reference sequence). Trimming stripped 3 bases from V and 12 bases from J, with 21 bases between. CDR3 length equals 14 residues. The CDR3 DNA sequence: TGTGCCTGGAGACCCCAATCGACAGGTAACTTGCAGTTCTTC. Protein: CAWRPQSTGNLQFF.

V gene TRBV19 combines with J gene TRBJ1-4; no definite D call. The CDR3 totals 15 residues. CDR1 LNHDA and CDR2 SQIVND come from the germline V gene (reference sequence). V lost 3 bases and J 6 bases, leaving 14 bases between the germline ends. CDR3 nucleotides: TGTGCCAGTAGTATTCAAGGGAGGAGGGATGAAAAACTGTTTTTT. As protein: CASSIQGRRDEKLFF.

The CDR3: CSVEPKRGGLNEQFF. The CDR3 DNA is TGCAGCGTTGAACCCAAGCGGGGGGGGTTAAATGAGCAGTTCTTC. The rearrangement links TRBV29-1 to TRBJ2-1; 10 positions agree with TRBD2. The CDR3 loop spans 15 amino acids. Germline trimming cut 2 bases from V and 7 bases from J; bases unmatched to any gene: 8. Germline V gives CDR1 SQVTM, CDR2 ANQGSEA.